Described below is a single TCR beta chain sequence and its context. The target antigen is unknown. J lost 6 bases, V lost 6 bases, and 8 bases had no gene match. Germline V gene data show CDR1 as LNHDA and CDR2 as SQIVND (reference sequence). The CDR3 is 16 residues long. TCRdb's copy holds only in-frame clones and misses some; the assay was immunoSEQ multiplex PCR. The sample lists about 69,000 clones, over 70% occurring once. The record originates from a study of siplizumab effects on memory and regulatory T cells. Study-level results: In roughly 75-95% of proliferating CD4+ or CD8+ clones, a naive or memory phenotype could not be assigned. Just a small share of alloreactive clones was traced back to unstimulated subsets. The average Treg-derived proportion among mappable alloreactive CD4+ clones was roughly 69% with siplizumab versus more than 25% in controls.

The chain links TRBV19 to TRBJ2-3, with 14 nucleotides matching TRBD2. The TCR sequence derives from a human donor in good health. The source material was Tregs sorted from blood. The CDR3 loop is CASSVLGLAGGDTQYF. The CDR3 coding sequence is TGTGCCAGTAGCGTATTAGGACTAGCGGGAGGCGATACGCAGTATTTT.